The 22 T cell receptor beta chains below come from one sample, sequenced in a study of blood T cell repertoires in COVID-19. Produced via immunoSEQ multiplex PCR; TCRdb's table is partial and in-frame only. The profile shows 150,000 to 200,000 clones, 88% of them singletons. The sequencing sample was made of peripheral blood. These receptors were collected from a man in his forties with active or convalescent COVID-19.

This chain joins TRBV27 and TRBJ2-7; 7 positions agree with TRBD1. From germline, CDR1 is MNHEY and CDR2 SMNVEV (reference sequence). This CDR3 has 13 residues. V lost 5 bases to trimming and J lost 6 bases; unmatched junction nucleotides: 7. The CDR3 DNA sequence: TGTGCCAGCAGTCCGCCCTACAGGGGCGAGCAGTACTTC. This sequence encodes CASSPPYRGEQYF.

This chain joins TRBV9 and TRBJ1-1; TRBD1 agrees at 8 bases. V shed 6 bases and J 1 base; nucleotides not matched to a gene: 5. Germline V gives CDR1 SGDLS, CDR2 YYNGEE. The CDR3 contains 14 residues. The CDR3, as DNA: TGTGCCAGCACTAGGACAGGGTGGAACACTGAAGCTTTCTTT. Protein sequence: CASTRTGWNTEAFF.

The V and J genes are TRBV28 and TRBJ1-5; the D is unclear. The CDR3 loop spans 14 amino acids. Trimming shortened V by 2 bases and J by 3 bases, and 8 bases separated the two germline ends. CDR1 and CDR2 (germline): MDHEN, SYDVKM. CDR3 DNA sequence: TGTGCCAGCAGTTTAATAACAGTCAATCAGCCCCAGCATTTT. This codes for CASSLITVNQPQHF. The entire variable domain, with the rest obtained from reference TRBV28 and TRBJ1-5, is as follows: DVKVTQSSRYLVKRTGEKVFLECVQDMDHENMFWYRQDPGLGLRLIYFSYDVKMKEKGDIPEGYSVSREKKERFSLILESASTNQTSMYLCASSLITVNQPQHFGDGTRLSIL.

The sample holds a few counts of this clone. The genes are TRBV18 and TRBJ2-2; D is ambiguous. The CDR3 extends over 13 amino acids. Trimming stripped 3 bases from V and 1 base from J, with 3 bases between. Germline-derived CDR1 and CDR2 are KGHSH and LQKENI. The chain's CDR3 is CASSPLNTGELFF. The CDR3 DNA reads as TGTGCCAGCTCACCCCTGAACACCGGGGAGCTGTTTTTT.

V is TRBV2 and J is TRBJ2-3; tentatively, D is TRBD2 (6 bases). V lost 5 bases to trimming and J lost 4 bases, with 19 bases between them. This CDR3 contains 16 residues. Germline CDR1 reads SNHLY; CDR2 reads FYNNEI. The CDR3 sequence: CASSTGLSMGADTQYF. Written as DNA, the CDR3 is TGTGCCAGCAGTACGGGACTTTCAATGGGTGCAGATACGCAGTATTTT.

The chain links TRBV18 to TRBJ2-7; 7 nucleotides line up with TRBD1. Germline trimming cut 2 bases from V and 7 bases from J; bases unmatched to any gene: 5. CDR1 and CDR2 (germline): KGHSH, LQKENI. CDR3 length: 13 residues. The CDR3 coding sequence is TGTGCCAGCTCACCAACTAGACAGGGAGAGCAGTACTTC. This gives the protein CASSPTRQGEQYF.

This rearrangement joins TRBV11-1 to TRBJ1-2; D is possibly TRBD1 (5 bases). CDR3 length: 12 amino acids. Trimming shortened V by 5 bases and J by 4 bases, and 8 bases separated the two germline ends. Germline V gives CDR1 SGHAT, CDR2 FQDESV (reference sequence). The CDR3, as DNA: TGTGCCAGCAGCCTCGACAGCTATGGCTACACCTTC. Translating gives CASSLDSYGYTF.

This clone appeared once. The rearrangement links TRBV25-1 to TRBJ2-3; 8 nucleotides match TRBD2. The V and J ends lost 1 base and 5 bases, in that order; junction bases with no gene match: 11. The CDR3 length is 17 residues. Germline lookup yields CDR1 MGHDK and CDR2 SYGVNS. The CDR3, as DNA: TGTGCCAGCAGTGAATTGTTCGGCGGGAGGTCAGGAGATACGCAGTATTTT. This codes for CASSELFGGRSGDTQYF.

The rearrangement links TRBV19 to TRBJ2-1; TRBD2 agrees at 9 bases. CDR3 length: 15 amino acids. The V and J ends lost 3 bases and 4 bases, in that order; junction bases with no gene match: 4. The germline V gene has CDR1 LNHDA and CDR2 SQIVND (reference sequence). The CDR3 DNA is TGTGCCAGTAGTATTTTCCTAGCGGGGTACAATGAGCAGTTCTTC. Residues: CASSIFLAGYNEQFF.

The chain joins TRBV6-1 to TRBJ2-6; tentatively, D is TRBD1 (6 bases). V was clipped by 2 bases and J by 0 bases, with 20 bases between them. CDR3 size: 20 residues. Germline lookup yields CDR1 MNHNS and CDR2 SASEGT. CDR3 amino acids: CASSEWLGSGALSGANVLTF. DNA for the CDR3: TGTGCCAGCAGTGAATGGTTAGGGTCAGGGGCTCTCTCTGGGGCCAACGTCCTGACTTTC.

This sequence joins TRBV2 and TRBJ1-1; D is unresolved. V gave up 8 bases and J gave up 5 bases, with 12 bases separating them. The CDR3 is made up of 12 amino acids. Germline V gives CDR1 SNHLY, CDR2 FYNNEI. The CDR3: CASGGIRTEAFF. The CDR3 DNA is TGTGCCAGCGGAGGTATACGTACTGAAGCTTTCTTT. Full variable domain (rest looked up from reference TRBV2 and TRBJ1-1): EPEVTQTPSHQVTQMGQEVILRCVPISNHLYFYWYRQILGQKVEFLVSFYNNEISEKSEIFDDQFSVERPDGSNFTLKIRSTKLEDSAMYFCASGGIRTEAFFGQGTRLTVV.

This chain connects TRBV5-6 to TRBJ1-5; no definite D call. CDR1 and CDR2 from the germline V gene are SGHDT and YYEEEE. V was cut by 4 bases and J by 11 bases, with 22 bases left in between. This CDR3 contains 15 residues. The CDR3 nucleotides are TGTGCCAGCAGCAGCGGATTGACGGGTTTGACGGCCCAGCATTTT. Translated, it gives CASSSGLTGLTAQHF.

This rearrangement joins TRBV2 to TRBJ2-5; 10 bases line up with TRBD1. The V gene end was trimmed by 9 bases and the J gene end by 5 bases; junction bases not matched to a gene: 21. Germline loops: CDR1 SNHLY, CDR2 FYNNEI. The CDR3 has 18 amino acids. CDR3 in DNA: TGTGCCAGTCAGTGGGGGAATTCCGGGACAGGGGTCGGCGAGACCCAGTACTTC. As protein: CASQWGNSGTGVGETQYF.

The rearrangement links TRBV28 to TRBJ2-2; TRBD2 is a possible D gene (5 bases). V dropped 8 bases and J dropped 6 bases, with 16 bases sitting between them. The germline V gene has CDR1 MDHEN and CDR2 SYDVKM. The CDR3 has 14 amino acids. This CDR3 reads CASVPGVKAGELFF. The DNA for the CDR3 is TGTGCCAGCGTTCCCGGGGTTAAAGCCGGGGAGCTGTTTTTT. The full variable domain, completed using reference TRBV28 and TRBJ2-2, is DVKVTQSSRYLVKRTGEKVFLECVQDMDHENMFWYRQDPGLGLRLIYFSYDVKMKEKGDIPEGYSVSREKKERFSLILESASTNQTSMYLCASVPGVKAGELFFGEGSRLTVL.

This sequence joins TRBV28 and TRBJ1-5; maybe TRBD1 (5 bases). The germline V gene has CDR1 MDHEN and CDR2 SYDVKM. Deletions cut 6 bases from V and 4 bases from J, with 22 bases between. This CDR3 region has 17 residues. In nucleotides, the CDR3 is TGTGCCAGCAGAGCAGACAGTAGTAGCTTTGGGAATCAGCCCCAGCATTTT. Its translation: CASRADSSSFGNQPQHF.

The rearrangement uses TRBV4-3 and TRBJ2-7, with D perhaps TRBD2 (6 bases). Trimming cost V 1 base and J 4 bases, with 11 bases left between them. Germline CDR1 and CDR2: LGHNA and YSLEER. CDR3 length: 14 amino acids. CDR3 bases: TGCGCCAGCAGCCAAGGACTAGTCGGATACGAGCAGTACTTC. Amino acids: CASSQGLVGYEQYF.

CDR3 in DNA: TGTGCCAGCTTCGCGGCGGGGCAGGGCCAAGAGACCCAGTACTTC. Residues: CASFAAGQGQETQYF. The V and J genes are TRBV2 and TRBJ2-5; maybe TRBD2 (6 bases). From germline, CDR1 is SNHLY and CDR2 FYNNEI. The germline V and J ends were trimmed by 8 bases and 1 base, with 17 bases remaining between them. The CDR3 extends over 15 amino acids. Variable domain in full (rest from reference TRBV2 and TRBJ2-5): EPEVTQTPSHQVTQMGQEVILRCVPISNHLYFYWYRQILGQKVEFLVSFYNNEISEKSEIFDDQFSVERPDGSNFTLKIRSTKLEDSAMYFCASFAAGQGQETQYFGPGTRLLVL.

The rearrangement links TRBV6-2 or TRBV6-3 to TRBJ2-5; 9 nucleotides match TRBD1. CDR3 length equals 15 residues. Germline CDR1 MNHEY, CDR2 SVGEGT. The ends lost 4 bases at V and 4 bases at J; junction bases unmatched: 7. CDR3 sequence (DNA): TGTGCCAGCAGTTGGCCGGGACAGGGACGAGAGACCCAGTACTTC. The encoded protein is CASSWPGQGRETQYF.

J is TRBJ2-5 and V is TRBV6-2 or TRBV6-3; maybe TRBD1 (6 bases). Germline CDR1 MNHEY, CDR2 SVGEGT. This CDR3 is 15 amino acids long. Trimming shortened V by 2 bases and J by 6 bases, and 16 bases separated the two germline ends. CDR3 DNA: TGTGCCAGCAGTTACGGGAGACAGGTTGGGAAGACCCAGTACTTC. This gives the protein CASSYGRQVGKTQYF.

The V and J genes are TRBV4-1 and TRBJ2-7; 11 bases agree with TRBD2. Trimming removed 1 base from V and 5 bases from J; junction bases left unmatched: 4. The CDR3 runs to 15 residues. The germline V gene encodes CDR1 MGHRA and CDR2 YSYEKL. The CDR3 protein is CASSQVLAGVDEQYF. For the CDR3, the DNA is TGCGCCAGCAGCCAAGTACTAGCGGGAGTGGACGAGCAGTACTTC.

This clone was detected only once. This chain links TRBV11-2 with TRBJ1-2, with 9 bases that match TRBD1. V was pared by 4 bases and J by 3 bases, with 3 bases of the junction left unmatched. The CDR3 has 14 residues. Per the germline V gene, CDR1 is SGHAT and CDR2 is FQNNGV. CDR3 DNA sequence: TGTGCCAGCAGCTCGGGACAGGGATACTATGGCTACACCTTC. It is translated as CASSSGQGYYGYTF.

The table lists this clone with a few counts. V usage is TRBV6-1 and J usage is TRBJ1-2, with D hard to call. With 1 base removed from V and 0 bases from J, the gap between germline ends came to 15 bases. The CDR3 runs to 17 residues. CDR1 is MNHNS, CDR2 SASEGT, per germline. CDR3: CASSEDNSHVANYGYTF. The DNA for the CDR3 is TGTGCCAGCAGTGAAGATAACAGCCACGTAGCTAACTATGGCTACACCTTC.